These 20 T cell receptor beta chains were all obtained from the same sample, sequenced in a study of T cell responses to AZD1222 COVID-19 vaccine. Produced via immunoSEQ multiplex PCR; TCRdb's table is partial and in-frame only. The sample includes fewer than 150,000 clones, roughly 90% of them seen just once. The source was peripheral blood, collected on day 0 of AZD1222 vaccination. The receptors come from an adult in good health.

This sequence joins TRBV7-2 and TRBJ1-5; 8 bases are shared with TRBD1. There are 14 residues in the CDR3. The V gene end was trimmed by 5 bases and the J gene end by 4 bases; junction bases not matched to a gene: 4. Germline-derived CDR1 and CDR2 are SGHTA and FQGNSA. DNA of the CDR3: TGTGCCAGCAGCGAAAGGACAGGGAATCAGCCCCAGCATTTT. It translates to CASSERTGNQPQHF.

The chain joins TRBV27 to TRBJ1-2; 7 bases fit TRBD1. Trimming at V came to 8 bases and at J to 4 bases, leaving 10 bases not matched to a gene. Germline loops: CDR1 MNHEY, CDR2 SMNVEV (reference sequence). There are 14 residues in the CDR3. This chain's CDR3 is CASPVGGPLYGYTF. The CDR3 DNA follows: TGTGCCAGCCCCGTAGGGGGCCCCCTCTATGGCTACACCTTC.

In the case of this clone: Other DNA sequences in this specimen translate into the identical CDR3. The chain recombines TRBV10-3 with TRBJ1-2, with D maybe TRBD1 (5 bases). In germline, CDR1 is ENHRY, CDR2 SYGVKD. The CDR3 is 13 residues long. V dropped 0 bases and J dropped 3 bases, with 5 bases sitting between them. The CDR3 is CAISESGDYGYTF. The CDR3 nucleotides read TGTGCCATCAGTGAGTCGGGGGACTATGGCTACACCTTC.

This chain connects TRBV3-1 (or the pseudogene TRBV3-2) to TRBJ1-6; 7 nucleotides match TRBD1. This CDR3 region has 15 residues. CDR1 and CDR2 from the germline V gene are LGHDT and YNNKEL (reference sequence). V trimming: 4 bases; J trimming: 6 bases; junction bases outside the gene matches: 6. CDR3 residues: CASSPRGTANSPLHF. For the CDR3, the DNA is TGTGCCAGCAGCCCGAGGGGGACAGCTAATTCACCCCTCCACTTT.

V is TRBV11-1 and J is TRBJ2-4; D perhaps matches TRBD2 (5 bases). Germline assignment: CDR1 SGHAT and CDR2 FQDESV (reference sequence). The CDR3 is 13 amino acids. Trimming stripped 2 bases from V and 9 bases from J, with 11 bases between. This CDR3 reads CASSLIARGIQYF. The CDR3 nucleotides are TGTGCCAGCAGCTTAATCGCCCGGGGCATTCAGTACTTC. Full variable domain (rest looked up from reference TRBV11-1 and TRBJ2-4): EAEVAQSPRYKITEKSQAVAFWCDPISGHATLYWYRQILGQGPELLVQFQDESVVDDSQLPKDRFSAERLKGVDSTLKIQPAELGDSAMYLCASSLIARGIQYFGAGTRLSVL.

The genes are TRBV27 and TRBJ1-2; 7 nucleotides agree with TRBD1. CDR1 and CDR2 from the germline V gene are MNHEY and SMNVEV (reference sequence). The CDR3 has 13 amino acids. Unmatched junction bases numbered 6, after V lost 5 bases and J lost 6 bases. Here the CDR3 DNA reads TGTGCCAGCAGTCGTACCAGGGGGAATGGCTACACCTTC. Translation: CASSRTRGNGYTF.

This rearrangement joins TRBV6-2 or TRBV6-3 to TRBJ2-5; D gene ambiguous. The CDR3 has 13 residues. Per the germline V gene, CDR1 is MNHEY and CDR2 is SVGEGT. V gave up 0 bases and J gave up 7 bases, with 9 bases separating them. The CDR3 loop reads CASSYSGLGTQYF. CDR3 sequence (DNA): TGTGCCAGCAGTTACTCGGGCCTGGGGACCCAGTACTTC.

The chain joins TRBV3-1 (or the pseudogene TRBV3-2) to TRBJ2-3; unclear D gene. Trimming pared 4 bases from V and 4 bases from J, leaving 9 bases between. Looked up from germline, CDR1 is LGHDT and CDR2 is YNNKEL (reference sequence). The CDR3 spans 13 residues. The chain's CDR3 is CASSPIPADTQYF. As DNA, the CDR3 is TGTGCCAGCAGCCCAATCCCGGCAGATACGCAGTATTTT.

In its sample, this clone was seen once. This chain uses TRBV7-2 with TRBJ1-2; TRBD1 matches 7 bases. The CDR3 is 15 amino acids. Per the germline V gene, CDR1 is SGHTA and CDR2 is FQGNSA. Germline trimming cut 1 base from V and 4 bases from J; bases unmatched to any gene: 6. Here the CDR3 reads CASSLGTGVGYGYTF. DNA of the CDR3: TGTGCCAGCAGCTTAGGAACAGGGGTGGGCTATGGCTACACCTTC.

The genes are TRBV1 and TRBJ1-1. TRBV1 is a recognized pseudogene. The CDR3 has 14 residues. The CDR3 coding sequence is TGCACCAGCAGCCGGGGGGTATTGGACACTGAAGCTTTCTTT. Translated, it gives CTSSRGVLDTEAFF.

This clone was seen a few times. CDR3 region: CASSSPFSDQETQYF. As DNA, the CDR3 is TGTGCCAGCAGTTCTCCTTTTAGCGACCAAGAGACCCAGTACTTC. This chain connects TRBV28 to TRBJ2-5, with D perhaps matching TRBD2 (5 bases). This CDR3 has 15 amino acids. V lost 4 bases, J lost 0 bases, and 12 bases lay in between. Germline CDR1 is MDHEN and CDR2 is SYDVKM.

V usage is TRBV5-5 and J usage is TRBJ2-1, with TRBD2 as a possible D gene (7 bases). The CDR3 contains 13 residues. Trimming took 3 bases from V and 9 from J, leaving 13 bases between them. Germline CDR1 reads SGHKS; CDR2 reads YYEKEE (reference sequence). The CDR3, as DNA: TGTGCCAGCAGCTGGGGGGGCCCAGGTGAGCAGTTCTTC. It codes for CASSWGGPGEQFF.

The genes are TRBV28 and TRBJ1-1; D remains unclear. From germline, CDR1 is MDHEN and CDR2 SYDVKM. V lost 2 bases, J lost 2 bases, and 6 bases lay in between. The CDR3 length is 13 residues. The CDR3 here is CASSLAVNTEAFF. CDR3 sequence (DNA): TGTGCCAGCAGTTTAGCAGTAAACACTGAAGCTTTCTTT.

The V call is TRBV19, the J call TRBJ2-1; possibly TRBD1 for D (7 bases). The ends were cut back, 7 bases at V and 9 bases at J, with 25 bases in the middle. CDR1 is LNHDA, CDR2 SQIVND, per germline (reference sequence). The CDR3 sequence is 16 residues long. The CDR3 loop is CASIRQGGDLGSEQFF. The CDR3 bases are TGTGCCAGTATCCGACAGGGCGGGGATCTTGGTAGTGAGCAGTTCTTC.

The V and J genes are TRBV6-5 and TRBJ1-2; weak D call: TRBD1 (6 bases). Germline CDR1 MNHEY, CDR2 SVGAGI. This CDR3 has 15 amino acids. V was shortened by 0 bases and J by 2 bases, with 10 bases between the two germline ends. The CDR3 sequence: CASSYSVTGNYGYTF. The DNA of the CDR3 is TGTGCCAGCAGTTACTCGGTGACAGGAAACTATGGCTACACCTTC.

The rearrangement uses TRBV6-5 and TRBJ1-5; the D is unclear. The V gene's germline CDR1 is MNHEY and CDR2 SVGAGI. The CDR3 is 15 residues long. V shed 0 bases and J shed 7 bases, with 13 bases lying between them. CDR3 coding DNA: TGTGCCAGCAGTTACTCGAATACGGGGTTACAGCCCCAGCATTTT. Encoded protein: CASSYSNTGLQPQHF.

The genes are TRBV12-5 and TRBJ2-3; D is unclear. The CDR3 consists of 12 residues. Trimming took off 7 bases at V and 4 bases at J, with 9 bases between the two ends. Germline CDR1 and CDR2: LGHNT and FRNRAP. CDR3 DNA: TGTGCTAGTGAGCGCACTCCAGATACGCAGTATTTT. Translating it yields CASERTPDTQYF.

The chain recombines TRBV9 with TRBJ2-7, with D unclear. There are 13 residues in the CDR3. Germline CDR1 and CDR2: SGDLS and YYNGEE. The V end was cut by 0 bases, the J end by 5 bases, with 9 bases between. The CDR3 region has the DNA TGTGCCAGCAGCGTAGCTCCACGCGACGAGCAGTACTTC. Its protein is CASSVAPRDEQYF.

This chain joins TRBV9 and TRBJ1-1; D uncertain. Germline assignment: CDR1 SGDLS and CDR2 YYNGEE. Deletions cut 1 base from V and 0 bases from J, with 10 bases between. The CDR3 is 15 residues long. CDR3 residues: CASSVILNMNTEAFF. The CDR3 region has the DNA TGTGCCAGCAGCGTAATCCTCAACATGAACACTGAAGCTTTCTTT.

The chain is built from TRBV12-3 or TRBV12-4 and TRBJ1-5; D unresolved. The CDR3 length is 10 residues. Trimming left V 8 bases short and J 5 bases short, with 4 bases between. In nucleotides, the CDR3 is TGTGCCAGCGCAGATCAGCCCCAGCATTTT. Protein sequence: CASADQPQHF.